This TCR beta chain was sequenced in a study of T cell repertoires in cytomegalovirus infection. Study details: Evidence of both CMV infection and a matching HLA type came from public TCR beta signatures.

General observations from the study: Within the response measured ex vivo, HLA-C-restricted CMV-specific TCR beta clonotypes were dominant. Cumulative frequency (of public TCR beta family members) identified carriers of CMV plus the relevant HLA.

TCRdb analysed the reads with MiXCR anew, one entry per CDR3 protein. Here the sample spans about 900,000 distinct CDR3 sequences, approximately 31% being singletons. The CDR3 is 13 amino acids. The germline CDR1 and CDR2 sequences are MNHEY and SMNVEV (reference sequence). Worth noting for this clonotype: Its antigen is unidentified. Germline is not matched at one junction end, which may reflect a read error.

The specimen was cultured CD8+ T cells from PBMCs, collected from culture after CMV antigen stimulation. The origin of this receptor is a human donor in good health (CMV status not recorded). Some clones in this sample may be carry-over from other donors' samples. This sequence joins TRBV27 and TRBJ1-2; weak D call: TRBD1 (6 bases). The CDR3 protein is CATWRTDNYGHTF. The DNA of the CDR3 is TGTGCCACCTGGCGGACAGATAACTATGGCCACACCTTC.